The rows below give T cell receptor beta chains drawn from one sample of a study of T cell responses to AZD1222 COVID-19 vaccine. Some clones are missing from TCRdb's copy, which holds only in-frame ones; the method was immunoSEQ multiplex PCR. The data contain roughly 170,000 clones, about 90% of them singletons. Specimen: peripheral blood, collected on day 0 of AZD1222 vaccination. These receptors all stem from an adult in good health. Each CDR3 is given with its conserved first and last residue. Each record gives: clone size, V gene, D gene, J gene, CDR3 DNA, CDR3 protein. A D gene is named only where the DNA matches it firmly. Size is omitted from some rows. Given values are once, few, many or a class for expanded clones.

NA,TRBV28,NA,TRBJ2-1,TGTGCCAGCAGTGGAAGGACACGCTCCTACAATGAGCAGTTCTTC,CASSGRTRSYNEQFF
NA,TRBV7-9,NA,TRBJ1-4,TGTGCCAGCAGCCGACCGGGGGCTAATGAAAAACTGTTTTTT,CASSRPGANEKLFF
NA,TRBV9,TRBD2,TRBJ2-1,TGTGCCAGCAGCTTATTGACTAGCGGGAGAGACGATGAGCAGTTCTTC,CASSLLTSGRDDEQFF
NA,TRBV9,TRBD2,TRBJ2-3,TGTGCCAGCAGCTATCTAGCGGGGGGCAACCCCATCCCAGATACGCAGTATTTT,CASSYLAGGNPIPDTQYF
NA,TRBV30,NA,TRBJ2-1,TGTGCCTGGAGTGGACTGCGACAGACGAGCTCCTACAATGAGCAGTTCTTC,CAWSGLRQTSSYNEQFF
NA,TRBV19,NA,TRBJ1-4,TGTGCCAGTAGTACCGCGTGGACGGATGGAAGGAGTAGTGAAAAACTGTTTTTT,CASSTAWTDGRSSEKLFF
NA,TRBV5-1,TRBD2,TRBJ2-5,TGCGCCAGCAGCTTGGCTAGCGGGGGACAAGAGACCCAGTACTTC,CASSLASGGQETQYF
NA,TRBV19,NA,TRBJ2-7,TGTGCCAGTAGTATAGGGGATAGCGAGCAGTACTTC,CASSIGDSEQYF
NA,TRBV9,NA,TRBJ1-6,TGTGCCAGCAGCGTAACCGGGGAAAGCGCTTCACCCCTCCACTTT,CASSVTGESASPLHF
NA,TRBV5-1,NA,TRBJ2-1,TGCGCCAGCAGCAACCGGGACCGAAGTCGAGCGGTCTATGAGCAGTTCTTC,CASSNRDRSRAVYEQFF
NA,TRBV19,NA,TRBJ2-5,TGTGCCAGTAGTATTGAGGAGACCCAGTACTTC,CASSIEETQYF
NA,TRBV28,NA,TRBJ1-1,TGTGCCAGCTACCAACTAACAGGGTTAGGTACTGAAGCTTTCTTT,CASYQLTGLGTEAFF
once,TRBV5-1,NA,TRBJ1-1,TGCGCCAGCAGCTTGGAAGGGAACACTGAAGCTTTCTTT,CASSLEGNTEAFF
NA,TRBV24-1,NA,TRBJ1-2,TGTGCCCCCCGGGCGGATGGCTACACCTTC,CAPRADGYTF
NA,TRBV5-1,NA,TRBJ2-1,TGCGCCAGCAGTTGGTCCTTGGGGTCCTACAATGAGCAGTTCTTC,CASSWSLGSYNEQFF
NA,TRBV5-6,TRBD1,TRBJ1-5,TGTGCCAGCAGCATAGGGACAGGGGTCGATAGCAATCAGCCCCAGCATTTT,CASSIGTGVDSNQPQHF
NA,TRBV7-9,TRBD2,TRBJ2-3,TGTGCCAGCAGCGCAGGGTCTAGCGGGAGACCTAGCACAGATACGCAGTATTTT,CASSAGSSGRPSTDTQYF
NA,TRBV3-1/TRBV3-2,NA,TRBJ1-2,TGTGCCAGCAGCCAGAGGAATACGGAAGGCTACACCTTC,CASSQRNTEGYTF
NA,TRBV27,NA,TRBJ1-6,TGTGCCAGCAGCGAATGGGGGGGGTCACCCCTCCACTTT,CASSEWGGSPLHF
NA,TRBV28,TRBD1,TRBJ1-6,TGTGCCACCTCGTCCCGGGACAGGGGGCCGTTGGGATATAATTCACCCCTCCACTTT,CATSSRDRGPLGYNSPLHF
NA,TRBV19,NA,TRBJ1-5,TGTGCCAGTAGGGACGGTGGTACTCAGCCCCAGCATTTT,CASRDGGTQPQHF
NA,TRBV15,NA,TRBJ1-3,TGTGCCACCAGCCCGAGCGGGTGGGGAAACACCATATATTTT,CATSPSGWGNTIYF
NA,TRBV7-9,NA,TRBJ1-1,TGTGCCAGCAGCTTAGAGGGTGGCACTGAAGCTTTCTTT,CASSLEGGTEAFF
NA,TRBV6-5,NA,TRBJ2-1,TGTGCCAGCAGTTCTTGGACTATCACCTACAATGAGCAGTTCTTC,CASSSWTITYNEQFF
NA,TRBV9,NA,TRBJ2-1,TGTGCCAGCAGCCGAATGGGTAGCTACGAGCAGTTCTTC,CASSRMGSYEQFF
once,TRBV3-1/TRBV3-2,NA,TRBJ1-5,TGTGCCAGCAGCCAAGGTCCTAGCAATCAGCCCCAGCATTTT,CASSQGPSNQPQHF
NA,TRBV2,NA,TRBJ1-5,TGTGCCAGCAGTGGTGGGGAAACTCAGCCCCAGCATTTT,CASSGGETQPQHF
NA,TRBV12-3/TRBV12-4,NA,TRBJ1-1,TGTGCCAGCAGCCTGACAGAGAACACTGAAGCTTTCTTT,CASSLTENTEAFF
NA,TRBV5-1,NA,TRBJ1-1,TGCGCCAGCAGCACGAGGGGACGGACGAACACTGAAGCTTTCTTT,CASSTRGRTNTEAFF
NA,TRBV7-2,NA,TRBJ1-5,TGTGCCAGCAGCCCGGGGGCCAATCAGCCCCAGCATTTT,CASSPGANQPQHF
NA,TRBV5-4,NA,TRBJ2-7,TGTGCCAGCAGCTTGAAGGGACTTGAGCTTTACGAGCAGTACTTC,CASSLKGLELYEQYF
NA,TRBV9,NA,TRBJ2-7,TGTGCCAGCAGCCAAAGGGGTATTAGCGAGCAGTACTTC,CASSQRGISEQYF
NA,TRBV19,NA,TRBJ2-7,TGTGCCAGTAGTATCTACAGTGAGTACGAGCAGTACTTC,CASSIYSEYEQYF
few,TRBV7-2,NA,TRBJ1-6,TGTGCCAGCAGCCCGATGGGGGGAGATTCACCCCTCCACTTT,CASSPMGGDSPLHF
NA,TRBV7-3,NA,TRBJ2-5,TGTGCCAGCAGCTTAAACGGCAACCAAGAGACCCAGTACTTC,CASSLNGNQETQYF
NA,TRBV27,TRBD1,TRBJ1-5,TGTGCCAGCAGTTTAACCCGGACAGGGCCCCATCAGCCCCAGCATTTT,CASSLTRTGPHQPQHF
NA,TRBV6-4,TRBD1,TRBJ1-2,TGTGCCAGCAGTGACTCGGAGGGGGCTTCCTATGGCTACACCTTC,CASSDSEGASYGYTF
NA,TRBV19,NA,TRBJ2-7,TGTGCCAGTAGCGACGGCTACGAGCAGTACTTC,CASSDGYEQYF
NA,TRBV10-3,NA,TRBJ2-7,TGTGCCATCAGTGAGTCGACAGCCTCCTACGAGCAGTACTTC,CAISESTASYEQYF
NA,TRBV6-5,TRBD2,TRBJ2-3,TGTGCCAGCACCGAAAGGGGACTAGGAGGGGATACGCAGTATTTT,CASTERGLGGDTQYF